This is a list of T cell receptor beta chains from one sample in a study of T cells in Graves' hyperthyroidism and ophthalmopathy. TCRdb re-called the multiplex PCR reads with MiXCR, one entry per CDR3 protein. The table has around 290,000 distinct CDR3 sequences, roughly 13% seen once. Specimen: blood. The origin of the receptors is a woman in her thirties or forties with Graves' hyperthyroidism. The CDR3 runs from the conserved cysteine through the conserved F or W. Fields, in order: J gene, D gene, V gene, clone size, CDR3 DNA, CDR3 protein. The D gene is left open where the match is weak. Not every row has a clone size; where given, it reads once, few, many or a size class.

J gene: TRBJ1-4; D gene: TRBD1; V gene: TRBV12-3/TRBV12-4; clone size: many; CDR3 DNA: TGTGCCAGCACCAGGGGGACGAATGAAAAACTGTTTTTT; CDR3 protein: CASTRGTNEKLFF
J gene: TRBJ2-3; D gene: TRBD2; V gene: TRBV2; clone size: many; CDR3 DNA: TGTGCCAGCCTCGGACTAGCGGGAGATACGCAGTATTTT; CDR3 protein: CASLGLAGDTQYF
J gene: TRBJ2-6; D gene: -; V gene: TRBV6-5; clone size: -; CDR3 DNA: TGTGCCAGCAGTTACCGGACAGCTGGGGCCAACGTCCTGACTTTC; CDR3 protein: CASSYRTAGANVLTF
J gene: TRBJ1-3; D gene: -; V gene: TRBV5-1; clone size: many; CDR3 DNA: TGCGCCAGCAGCTTGGGCCAGGGCCGCTCTGGAAACACCATATATTTT; CDR3 protein: CASSLGQGRSGNTIYF
J gene: TRBJ2-7; D gene: TRBD1; V gene: TRBV28; clone size: many; CDR3 DNA: TGTGCCAGCAGCTGGGGACAGGGGGCGGGCGAGCAGTACTTC; CDR3 protein: CASSWGQGAGEQYF
J gene: TRBJ2-1; D gene: -; V gene: TRBV18; clone size: many; CDR3 DNA: TGTGCCAGCCTTAACGTGCGGCGGAATGAGCAGTTCTTC; CDR3 protein: CASLNVRRNEQFF
J gene: TRBJ2-5; D gene: TRBD2; V gene: TRBV12-3/TRBV12-4; clone size: many; CDR3 DNA: TGTGCCAGCAGTTCCTTAGCGGGAGTCGGGGAGACCCAGTACTTC; CDR3 protein: CASSSLAGVGETQYF
J gene: TRBJ2-1; D gene: TRBD2; V gene: TRBV20-1; clone size: many; CDR3 DNA: TGCAGTGCAGAAGCCGGGACTAGCGGGCGCGGGGAGCAGTTCTTC; CDR3 protein: CSAEAGTSGRGEQFF
J gene: TRBJ2-5; D gene: -; V gene: TRBV7-9; clone size: many; CDR3 DNA: TGTGCCAGCAGCCCCGGGCAGGTCTCGCTCCAGTACTTC; CDR3 protein: CASSPGQVSLQYF
J gene: TRBJ2-5; D gene: -; V gene: TRBV6-9; clone size: once; CDR3 DNA: TGTGCCAGCAGTTACGCGCGGGAGACCCAGTACTTC; CDR3 protein: CASSYARETQYF
J gene: TRBJ2-7; D gene: TRBD2; V gene: TRBV4-2; clone size: -; CDR3 DNA: TGTGCCAGCAGCGCTAGCGGGAGGGGTGAGCAGTACTTC; CDR3 protein: CASSASGRGEQYF
J gene: TRBJ1-2; D gene: -; V gene: TRBV12-3/TRBV12-4; clone size: many; CDR3 DNA: TGTGCCAGCAGTTGGGGCCGGGCCTCCTATGGCTACACCTTC; CDR3 protein: CASSWGRASYGYTF
J gene: TRBJ1-6; D gene: TRBD1; V gene: TRBV7-2; clone size: -; CDR3 DNA: TGTGCCAGCAGCACGGGACAGCTAAATTCACCCCTCCACTTT; CDR3 protein: CASSTGQLNSPLHF
J gene: TRBJ2-3; D gene: TRBD2; V gene: TRBV20-1; clone size: many; CDR3 DNA: TGCAGTGCTCCCCGGCCGGCGGGGGGGGGAGATACGCAGTATTTT; CDR3 protein: CSAPRPAGGGDTQYF
J gene: TRBJ2-7; D gene: -; V gene: TRBV7-2; clone size: many; CDR3 DNA: TGTGCCAGCAGCCCCAGCCCTACTAGGGACTACGAGCAGTACTTC; CDR3 protein: CASSPSPTRDYEQYF
J gene: TRBJ1-3; D gene: -; V gene: TRBV19; clone size: many; CDR3 DNA: TGTGCCAGTAGTCCGGCAGCCTCTGGAAACACCATATATTTT; CDR3 protein: CASSPAASGNTIYF
J gene: TRBJ2-3; D gene: TRBD1; V gene: TRBV2; clone size: -; CDR3 DNA: TGTGCCAGCAGTGCGCAGGGGGCCCTCTCAGATACGCAGTATTTT; CDR3 protein: CASSAQGALSDTQYF
J gene: TRBJ2-2; D gene: -; V gene: TRBV6-1; clone size: -; CDR3 DNA: TGTGCCAGCGAAGAGCGCTTCGGGGAGCTGTTTTTT; CDR3 protein: CASEERFGELFF
J gene: TRBJ2-7; D gene: TRBD2; V gene: TRBV7-3; clone size: -; CDR3 DNA: TGTGCCAGCAGCTCTTGGCGGGAGGGCTCCTACGAGCAGTACTTC; CDR3 protein: CASSSWREGSYEQYF
J gene: TRBJ2-5; D gene: -; V gene: TRBV7-2; clone size: many; CDR3 DNA: TGTGCCAGCAGCTTAACGCAACCGAGAAGGCGCTGGGGGATAGAGACCCAGTACTTC; CDR3 protein: CASSLTQPRRRWGIETQYF
J gene: TRBJ1-6; D gene: -; V gene: TRBV27; clone size: many; CDR3 DNA: TGTGCCAGCAGTTTCCAGCCTAATTCACCCCTCCACTTT; CDR3 protein: CASSFQPNSPLHF
J gene: TRBJ1-5; D gene: -; V gene: TRBV27; clone size: many; CDR3 DNA: TGTGCCAGCAGTCCCCGGACGAGCCAGCCCCAGCATTTT; CDR3 protein: CASSPRTSQPQHF
J gene: TRBJ2-3; D gene: TRBD2; V gene: TRBV7-2; clone size: many; CDR3 DNA: TGTGCCAGCAGCTTAAAGCGGGGGGGGGGCACAGATACGCAGTATTTT; CDR3 protein: CASSLKRGGGTDTQYF
J gene: TRBJ2-7; D gene: -; V gene: TRBV5-5; clone size: many; CDR3 DNA: TGTGCCAGCAGCTACAACTCCTACGAGCAGTACTTC; CDR3 protein: CASSYNSYEQYF
J gene: TRBJ2-7; D gene: TRBD2; V gene: TRBV20-1; clone size: many; CDR3 DNA: TGCAGTGCTAGAGCGGCGGGAGGGCCTGGTGAGCAGTACTTC; CDR3 protein: CSARAAGGPGEQYF
J gene: TRBJ1-2; D gene: -; V gene: TRBV24-1; clone size: many; CDR3 DNA: TGTGCCACCAGTGATCAGGACTATGGCTACACCTTC; CDR3 protein: CATSDQDYGYTF
J gene: TRBJ2-5; D gene: -; V gene: TRBV12-3/TRBV12-4; clone size: many; CDR3 DNA: -; CDR3 protein: CASSSSGQQETQYF
J gene: TRBJ2-7; D gene: TRBD2; V gene: TRBV14; clone size: few; CDR3 DNA: TGTGCCAGCAGCCTCGCCGGGACTAGCGGGAGTGTAAACCTATTCGAGCAGTACTTC; CDR3 protein: CASSLAGTSGSVNLFEQYF
J gene: TRBJ2-1; D gene: -; V gene: TRBV3-1; clone size: many; CDR3 DNA: TGTGCCAGCAGCAGGGGCGTGAGCTCCTACAATGAGCAGTTCTTC; CDR3 protein: CASSRGVSSYNEQFF
J gene: TRBJ2-3; D gene: -; V gene: TRBV20-1; clone size: many; CDR3 DNA: TGCAGTGCTGATATTCCCTCACGAAACACAGATACGCAGTATTTT; CDR3 protein: CSADIPSRNTDTQYF
J gene: TRBJ2-5; D gene: TRBD2; V gene: TRBV7-2; clone size: many; CDR3 DNA: TGTGCCAGCAGCCCCCGTACGCTAGCGGGACGAGAGACCCAGTACTTC; CDR3 protein: CASSPRTLAGRETQYF
J gene: TRBJ1-1; D gene: -; V gene: TRBV18; clone size: many; CDR3 DNA: TGTGCCAGCTCACCGTCGGGGTTCACTGAAGCTTTCTTT; CDR3 protein: CASSPSGFTEAFF
J gene: TRBJ2-7; D gene: -; V gene: TRBV10-3; clone size: few; CDR3 DNA: TGTGCCATCCGTGGAGGCGGCTCCTACGAGCAGTACTTC; CDR3 protein: CAIRGGGSYEQYF
J gene: TRBJ2-7; D gene: TRBD2; V gene: TRBV25-1; clone size: few; CDR3 DNA: TGTGCCAGTAAAGAGGCACTAGCGGGAGCCGAGCAGTACTTC; CDR3 protein: CASKEALAGAEQYF
J gene: TRBJ2-5; D gene: TRBD2; V gene: TRBV14; clone size: -; CDR3 DNA: TGTGCCAGCAACCCGACTAGCGGGAGGTGGGAGACCCAGTACTTC; CDR3 protein: CASNPTSGRWETQYF
J gene: TRBJ1-1; D gene: -; V gene: TRBV3-1; clone size: many; CDR3 DNA: TGTGCCAGCAGCCAAGATGAAGCAAGCACTGAAGCTTTCTTT; CDR3 protein: CASSQDEASTEAFF
J gene: TRBJ1-6; D gene: TRBD1; V gene: TRBV6-1; clone size: -; CDR3 DNA: TGTGCCAGCAGAGGGACAGGGATGGTGTATTCACCCCTCCACTTT; CDR3 protein: CASRGTGMVYSPLHF
J gene: TRBJ1-1; D gene: -; V gene: TRBV12-3/TRBV12-4; clone size: many; CDR3 DNA: TGTGCCAGCAGTTTCCGACCGTCTGAAGCTTTCTTT; CDR3 protein: CASSFRPSEAFF
J gene: TRBJ2-7; D gene: TRBD1; V gene: TRBV30; clone size: -; CDR3 DNA: TGTACCTGGAGCCTAGGAAGGGGGCTCGAGCAGTACTTC; CDR3 protein: CTWSLGRGLEQYF
J gene: TRBJ1-1; D gene: -; V gene: TRBV19; clone size: -; CDR3 DNA: TGTGCCAGTAGAAGGGAACACCTGAACACTGAAGCTTTTTTT; CDR3 protein: CASRREHLNTEAFF
J gene: TRBJ2-2; D gene: -; V gene: TRBV12-3/TRBV12-4; clone size: many; CDR3 DNA: TGTGCCGGGCGGGAAAACACCGGGGAGCTGTTTTTT; CDR3 protein: CAGRENTGELFF
J gene: TRBJ1-2; D gene: -; V gene: TRBV6-2/TRBV6-3; clone size: many; CDR3 DNA: TGTGCCAGCAGTTACTCGAGTGGCTACACCTTC; CDR3 protein: CASSYSSGYTF
J gene: TRBJ2-1; D gene: -; V gene: TRBV12-5; clone size: -; CDR3 DNA: TGTGCTAGTGGTTCGCCCGATGAGCAGTTCTTC; CDR3 protein: CASGSPDEQFF
J gene: TRBJ2-1; D gene: -; V gene: TRBV5-6; clone size: many; CDR3 DNA: TGTGCCAGCAGCTTGGATCGGACTCCCTTCGTTGAGCAGTTCTTC; CDR3 protein: CASSLDRTPFVEQFF
J gene: TRBJ2-7; D gene: TRBD2; V gene: TRBV20-1; clone size: many; CDR3 DNA: TGCAGTGCTAGAGATAGTACTAGCGGAGGGGACGAGCAGTACTTC; CDR3 protein: CSARDSTSGGDEQYF
J gene: TRBJ2-7; D gene: TRBD1; V gene: TRBV7-9; clone size: many; CDR3 DNA: TGTGCCAGCAGCTTAGAGGGACAGTCCTACGAGCAGTACTTC; CDR3 protein: CASSLEGQSYEQYF
J gene: TRBJ1-5; D gene: TRBD1; V gene: TRBV6-1; clone size: -; CDR3 DNA: TGTGCCAGCAGTGGGAAGGGCCCGAACAGGGGCGATCTCAATCAGCCCCAGCATTTT; CDR3 protein: CASSGKGPNRGDLNQPQHF
J gene: TRBJ2-7; D gene: -; V gene: TRBV3-1; clone size: many; CDR3 DNA: TGTGCCAGCAGCCAAGAGGGACCGACCTACGAGCAGTACTTC; CDR3 protein: CASSQEGPTYEQYF